Here is one TCR beta chain with its context. Trimming took 6 bases from V and 2 from J, leaving 10 bases between them. The germline V gene has CDR1 SGHTA and CDR2 FQGNSA. CDR3 length: 13 amino acids. This sample is part of a study of patients and donors after allogeneic stem cell transplantation. In TCRdb, the RT-PCR reads were re-called with MiXCR into one record per CDR3 protein. The sample has about a million distinct CDR3 sequences, roughly 18% seen once. The sequence came from a human donor who was either an allogeneic HSCT recipient or a stem cell or donor lymphocyte infusion donor (not recorded which). It is not recorded whose cells these are; they may come from a transplant donor. The rearrangement joins TRBV7-2 to TRBJ2-5; a possible D gene is TRBD2 (5 bases). Sequencing used blood, either unsorted or a sorted T cell fraction (not recorded which). CDR3 sequence reads: CASRSTRQETQYF. CDR3 nucleotide sequence: TGTGCCAGCAGATCTACTAGACAAGAGACCCAGTACTTC.